This T cell receptor beta chain derives from a study of blood T cell repertoires in COVID-19. Overall study context: Sources were T cells, B-cell-depleted T cells, or PBMCs; the material itself was cDNA or gDNA.

TCRdb keeps only in-frame clones here, not all; method: immunoSEQ multiplex PCR. The sample has some 530,000 clones; 88% are singletons. Germline V CDR1 and CDR2: SGHAT, FQNNGV. V trimming: 7 bases; J trimming: 5 bases; junction bases outside the gene matches: 15. The CDR3 is made up of 16 amino acids. Living in 25 or so US areas, the participants were between about 18 and 100 years of age. The study assigned cohorts using participant-reported clinical history. Symptom resolution, clearance, or two negative PCRs marked donors in Cohort 3 as recovered. Source material: PBMCs or T cells enriched from blood (not recorded which). The TCR originated in a woman aged 60-75 years who had recovered from COVID-19. The V gene is TRBV11-2, the J gene TRBJ1-1, with 8 bases aligning to TRBD1. CDR3 residues: CASTMTGAWVGTEAFF. CDR3 coding DNA: TGTGCCAGCACCATGACAGGGGCCTGGGTTGGGACTGAAGCTTTCTTT.